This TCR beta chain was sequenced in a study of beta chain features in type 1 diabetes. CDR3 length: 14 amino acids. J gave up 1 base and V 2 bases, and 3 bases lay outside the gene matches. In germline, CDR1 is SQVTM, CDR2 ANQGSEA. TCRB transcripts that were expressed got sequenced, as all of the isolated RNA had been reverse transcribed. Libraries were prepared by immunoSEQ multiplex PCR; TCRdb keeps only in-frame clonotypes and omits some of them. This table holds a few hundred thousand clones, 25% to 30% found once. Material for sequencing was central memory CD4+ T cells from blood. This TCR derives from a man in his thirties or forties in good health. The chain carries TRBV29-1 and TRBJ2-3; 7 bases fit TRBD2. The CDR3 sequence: CSVERLAGTDTQYF. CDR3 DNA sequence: TGCAGCGTTGAAAGGCTAGCGGGCACAGATACGCAGTATTTT.